The following is a T cell receptor (beta chain) sequence with its context. Its antigen is as yet unknown. Naive CD8 populations comprised CD45RO-negative cells positively selected for CCR7, excluding terminally differentiated effector memory CD45RA+ cells. The assay was immunoSEQ multiplex PCR, and TCRdb's table has in-frame clones only and misses some. This table holds fewer than 850,000 clones, roughly 96% found once. This entry belongs to a study of shared clonotypes between healthy human individuals. Study observations and caveats: Non-shared clonotypes had lower generation probabilities than those shared by all four donors. Large depth notwithstanding, sorted-subset sequencing proved incomplete by rarefaction.

The V end lost 2 bases, the J end lost 4 bases, and 8 bases lay between the germline ends. The CDR3 length is 13 residues. The germline V gene has CDR1 WNHNN and CDR2 SYGVQD (reference sequence). This receptor was taken from a man younger than 40 in good health. V and J are TRBV10-1 and TRBJ1-2, with unresolved D. The specimen was naive CD8+ T cells sorted from blood. Here the CDR3 reads CASSEGVSYGYTF. CDR3 DNA sequence: TGCGCCAGCAGTGAGGGCGTTAGCTATGGCTACACCTTC.